One sample yielded the 30 T cell receptor beta chains listed below, sequenced in a study of cytomegalovirus exposure and HLA in healthy donors. PCR was performed using 60 Vbeta and 13 Jbeta primers. Measured with immunoSEQ multiplex PCR; TCRdb has only the in-frame clones, and not every one. The data show around 170,000 clones, about 82% seen once. Sequencing used PBMCs. The receptors here all came from a woman between 50 and 59 years old in good health and CMV-seropositive.

CDR3 sequence reads: CASRSSGQVNSPLHF. The CDR3 nucleotides are TGTGCCAGCAGATCAAGTGGACAGGTGAATTCACCCCTCCACTTT. The rearrangement links TRBV6-5 to TRBJ1-6; TRBD1 matches 7 bases. V was clipped by 6 bases and J by 7 bases; unmatched bases: 9. CDR3 length: 15 amino acids. Germline V gene sequence: CDR1 MNHEY, CDR2 SVGAGI.

The gene calls are TRBV15 and TRBJ2-5; tentative D call: TRBD1 (6 bases). Germline CDR1 reads LNHNV; CDR2 reads YYDKDF (reference sequence). V lost 2 bases to trimming and J lost 5 bases, with 21 bases between them. The CDR3 consists of 17 residues. The CDR3 DNA sequence: TGTGCCACCAGCAGACAAAGGGGGTCTAACTCATCTGAGACCCAGTACTTC. This codes for CATSRQRGSNSSETQYF.

This clone was seen a handful of times. V usage is TRBV6-6 and J usage is TRBJ2-5, with a possible D match to TRBD2 (5 bases). Looked up from germline, CDR1 is MNHNY and CDR2 is SVGAGI (reference sequence). This CDR3 is built from 13 residues. V was cut by 6 bases and J by 4 bases, with 12 bases left in between. The CDR3 nucleotides are TGTGCCAGCAGACGGGGATCAGGAGAGACCCAGTACTTC. This translates into CASRRGSGETQYF.

This chain joins TRBV7-9 and TRBJ1-1, with D possibly being TRBD1 (6 bases). This CDR3 has 13 amino acids. Germline CDR1 and CDR2: SEHNR and FQNEAQ (reference sequence). The V and J ends lost 2 bases and 5 bases respectively, with 9 bases between them. CDR3 loop: CASSLNRETEAFF. The CDR3 DNA follows: TGTGCCAGCAGCTTAAACAGGGAAACTGAAGCTTTCTTT.

This chain uses TRBV5-1 with TRBJ2-1; D is possibly TRBD2 (6 bases). Germline V CDR1 and CDR2: SGHRS, YFSETQ. The CDR3 loop spans 15 amino acids. The ends were cut back, 4 bases at V and 5 bases at J, with 16 bases in the middle. CDR3 DNA sequence: TGCGCCAGCAGCCCGGCGAGCGGGTTCGACAATGAGCAGTTCTTC. Protein product: CASSPASGFDNEQFF. The full variable domain, with the rest looked up from reference TRBV5-1 and TRBJ2-1, is KAGVTQTPRYLIKTRGQQVTLSCSPISGHRSVSWYQQTPGQGLQFLFEYFSETQRNKGNFPGRFSGRQFSNSRSEMNVSTLELGDSALYLCASSPASGFDNEQFFGPGTRLTVL.

A remark on this clone: The junction departs from germline at one end; a sequencing error may be responsible. This chain connects TRBV6-1 to TRBJ2-3, with TRBD2 matching over 8 bases. Germline V gene sequence: CDR1 MNHNS, CDR2 SASEGT. The CDR3 totals 15 residues. CDR3 in amino acids: CASIETAGDTDTQYF. As DNA, the CDR3 is TGTGCCAGCATTGAAACAGCGGGGGACACAGATACGCAGTATTTT.

This chain connects TRBV7-3 to TRBJ2-1; 10 positions agree with TRBD2. V lost 5 bases and J lost 6; bases outside the gene matches: 7. The CDR3 is 15 residues long. The V gene's germline CDR1 is SGHTA and CDR2 FQGTGA. The CDR3 coding sequence is TGTGCCAGCAGCCCCCTAGCGGGAGTAAGCAATGAGCAGTTCTTC. This gives the protein CASSPLAGVSNEQFF. Looking up the rest from reference TRBV7-3 and TRBJ2-1 gives the full variable domain: GAGVSQTPSNKVTEKGKYVELRCDPISGHTALYWYRQSLGQGPEFLIYFQGTGAADDSGLPNDRFFAVRPEGSVSTLKIQRTERGDSAVYLCASSPLAGVSNEQFFGPGTRLTVL.

On this clone itself: One junction end does not reproduce the germline sequence, and a read error may be involved. The chain couples TRBV5-4 to TRBJ1-2; 9 nucleotides match TRBD1. The CDR3 extends over 16 amino acids. From germline, CDR1 is SGHNT and CDR2 YYREEE (reference sequence). The CDR3 loop is CASSREGTGSNYGYTF. The CDR3 DNA is TGCGCCAGCAGCCGGGAAGGGACAGGGTCTAACTATGGCTACACCTTC.

The chain recombines TRBV2 with TRBJ1-3; D unclear. The ends were cut back, 8 bases at V and 0 bases at J, with 5 bases in the middle. Germline V gene lookup returns CDR1 SNHLY and CDR2 FYNNEI. The CDR3 loop spans 12 amino acids. Here the CDR3 reads CASQSSGNTIYF. The CDR3 DNA follows: TGTGCCAGCCAGTCCTCTGGAAACACCATATATTTT.

This clone has only a few counts. J is TRBJ2-2 and V is TRBV19; TRBD1 matches at 12 bases. Germline values: CDR1 LNHDA, CDR2 SQIVND (reference sequence). The CDR3 is made up of 17 amino acids. V trimming: 4 bases; J trimming: 3 bases; junction bases outside the gene matches: 6. The DNA of the CDR3 is TGTGCCAGTAGTACCGGGACAGGGGGCTGGGACACCGGGGAGCTGTTTTTT. Translating gives CASSTGTGGWDTGELFF.

The chain joins TRBV7-3 to TRBJ2-1, with 8 bases matching TRBD1. The CDR3 contains 15 residues. CDR1 is SGHTA, CDR2 FQGTGA, per germline. V trimming: 2 bases; J trimming: 12 bases; junction bases outside the gene matches: 12. In DNA, the CDR3 is TGTGCCAGCAGCTTAGTCGACAGGGGCGCGGAAGGGCAGTTCTTC. Its translation: CASSLVDRGAEGQFF.

The chain is built from TRBV28 and TRBJ1-1; D is uncertain. This CDR3 region has 16 residues. The ends were cut back, 7 bases at V and 0 bases at J, with 18 bases in the middle. The germline gives CDR1 MDHEN, CDR2 SYDVKM. This chain's CDR3 is CASTPGWERMNTEAFF. Here the CDR3 DNA reads TGTGCCAGCACCCCGGGATGGGAGCGGATGAACACTGAAGCTTTCTTT.

The chain is built from TRBV7-6 and TRBJ1-2; perhaps TRBD1 as D (5 bases). The CDR3 spans 13 residues. Germline V lookup: CDR1 SGHVS, CDR2 FNYEAQ. V was pared by 5 bases and J by 2 bases, with 9 bases between. The CDR3 nucleotides are TGTGCCAGCAGCCCCCAGGGCAACTATGGCTACACCTTC. This translates into CASSPQGNYGYTF.

The CDR3 coding sequence is TGTGCCAGCAGTCCTGGGGGACAGGGTGGCGAGACCCAGTACTTC. It specifies CASSPGGQGGETQYF. This chain uses TRBV6-5 with TRBJ2-5; 9 nucleotides match TRBD1. Germline assignment: CDR1 MNHEY and CDR2 SVGAGI. V trimming: 5 bases; J trimming: 5 bases; junction bases outside the gene matches: 9. The CDR3 has 15 amino acids.

The rearrangement joins TRBV6-5 to TRBJ1-3; a possible D gene is TRBD1 (5 bases). V was trimmed by 5 bases and J by 6 bases, leaving 11 bases between them. The germline V gene has CDR1 MNHEY and CDR2 SVGAGI. The CDR3 covers 13 residues. The CDR3 is CASSPAGVNTIYF. The CDR3 nucleotides are TGTGCCAGCAGTCCGGCGGGGGTAAACACCATATATTTT.

The rearrangement joins TRBV5-1 to TRBJ1-5, with 9 bases matching TRBD1. Trimming cost V 4 bases and J 2 bases; bases outside gene matches: 4. There are 15 residues in the CDR3. Germline loops: CDR1 SGHRS, CDR2 YFSETQ. In DNA form, the CDR3 reads TGCGCCAGCAGCCCGGGACAGGGCCGCAATCAGCCCCAGCATTTT. It is translated as CASSPGQGRNQPQHF.

This chain joins TRBV7-9 and TRBJ2-7, with TRBD1 matching over 10 bases. Germline CDR1 and CDR2: SEHNR and FQNEAQ (reference sequence). The CDR3 is 16 residues long. The V segment lost 4 bases and the J segment 6 bases; nucleotides outside the gene matches: 12. The chain's CDR3 is CASSSSGTGDECEQYF. The DNA of the CDR3 is TGTGCCAGCAGCTCCTCCGGGACAGGGGATGAATGCGAGCAGTACTTC.

V gene TRBV9 combines with J gene TRBJ2-3; perhaps TRBD1 as D (7 bases). Germline V gene sequence: CDR1 SGDLS, CDR2 YYNGEE. V shed 4 bases and J shed 3 bases, with 24 bases lying between them. The CDR3 totals 18 residues. CDR3 nucleotides: TGTGCCAGCAGCTTATCTCCCTACAGGGGAGGTGGGACAGATACGCAGTATTTT. This sequence encodes CASSLSPYRGGGTDTQYF.

The J gene is TRBJ2-2, the V gene TRBV2; D remains ambiguous. This CDR3 is 14 amino acids long. Germline-derived CDR1 and CDR2 are SNHLY and FYNNEI. V lost 2 bases and J lost 1, with 5 bases in between. This CDR3 reads CASSEFRNTGELFF. As DNA, the CDR3 is TGTGCCAGCAGTGAATTCAGGAACACCGGGGAGCTGTTTTTT.

The genes are TRBV5-4 and TRBJ1-6; D possibly corresponds to TRBD1 (5 bases). The CDR3 covers 12 residues. Germline V gene data show CDR1 as SGHNT and CDR2 as YYREEE (reference sequence). Trimming shortened V by 4 bases and J by 8 bases, and 7 bases separated the two germline ends. In nucleotides, the CDR3 is TGTGCCAGCAGCGTACAGGATTCACCCCTCCACTTT. Its protein product is CASSVQDSPLHF.

The chain links TRBV7-4 to TRBJ1-3; unclear D gene. V gave up 5 bases and J gave up 0 bases, with 8 bases separating them. Germline CDR1 SGHVT, CDR2 SQSDAQ. There are 14 residues in the CDR3. In nucleotides, the CDR3 is TGTGCCAGCAGCGACGACATCTCTGGAAACACCATATATTTT. It translates to CASSDDISGNTIYF. Full variable domain (outside the CDR3, taken from reference TRBV7-4 and TRBJ1-3): GAGVSQSPRYKVAKRGRDVALRCDSISGHVTLYWYRQTLGQGSEVLTYSQSDAQRDKSGRPSGRFSAERPERSVSTLKIQRTEQGDSAVYLCASSDDISGNTIYFGEGSWLTVV.

This chain joins TRBV30 and TRBJ1-1, with 7 nucleotides matching TRBD1. The CDR3 runs to 12 residues. Trimming removed 5 bases from V and 3 bases from J; junction bases left unmatched: 3. Germline V gene data show CDR1 as GTSNPN and CDR2 as SVGIG (reference sequence). This CDR3 is CAWLQGHTEAFF. The CDR3 DNA follows: TGTGCCTGGTTACAGGGGCACACTGAAGCTTTCTTT.

This chain connects TRBV19 to TRBJ1-1, with D possibly TRBD1 on 5 matching bases. The CDR3 runs 15 residues. Germline V gene lookup returns CDR1 LNHDA and CDR2 SQIVND (reference sequence). The ends were cut back, 2 bases at V and 1 base at J, with 11 bases in the middle. The chain's CDR3 is CASSIRRGRNTEAFF. DNA for the CDR3: TGTGCCAGTAGTATACGGAGGGGCAGGAACACTGAAGCTTTCTTT.

V gene TRBV10-2 combines with J gene TRBJ2-1; 10 bases line up with TRBD2. The CDR3 is made up of 16 amino acids. CDR1 and CDR2 (germline): WSHSY, SAAADI. Trimming cost V 8 bases and J 5 bases; bases outside gene matches: 12. CDR3 bases: TGCGCCAGCCTTAAGTTAGCGGGAGGATACCACAATGAGCAGTTCTTC. Encoded protein: CASLKLAGGYHNEQFF.

The chain is built from TRBV6-4 and TRBJ1-1; D remains unclear. Deletions cut 4 bases from V and 0 bases from J, with 6 bases between. CDR3 size: 13 residues. The germline gives CDR1 MRHNA, CDR2 SNTAGT. The CDR3 region is CASSVQLNTEAFF. The CDR3 bases are TGTGCCAGCAGTGTACAGTTGAACACTGAAGCTTTCTTT.

The rearrangement uses TRBV5-1 and TRBJ2-3; TRBD1 agrees at 7 bases. Germline V CDR1 and CDR2: SGHRS, YFSETQ. This CDR3 region has 15 residues. J was trimmed by 1 base and V by 1 base; bases with no gene match: 3. CDR3: CASSLRGGGTDTQYF. CDR3 DNA sequence: TGCGCCAGCAGCTTGAGAGGGGGCGGCACAGATACGCAGTATTTT.

This clone occurred a few times. This chain joins TRBV5-1 and TRBJ2-7; 7 nucleotides match TRBD1. The germline V gene encodes CDR1 SGHRS and CDR2 YFSETQ. This CDR3 is built from 14 residues. The V gene end was trimmed by 0 bases and the J gene end by 13 bases; junction bases not matched to a gene: 13. DNA for the CDR3: TGCGCCAGCAGCTTGGGCGACAGGGTCGTCGTAAGATACTTC. Encoded protein: CASSLGDRVVVRYF.

This chain joins TRBV4-3 and TRBJ1-2, with D possibly being TRBD1 (6 bases). Germline V gene sequence: CDR1 LGHNA, CDR2 YSLEER. The V end was cut by 2 bases, the J end by 8 bases, with 15 bases between. This CDR3 has 14 residues. For the CDR3, the DNA is TGCGCCAGCAGCCAATTTCGGGACATCGGAGGCTACACCTTC. Protein: CASSQFRDIGGYTF.

The chain uses TRBV29-1 and TRBJ2-1, with TRBD2 matching over 7 bases. Germline CDR1 is SQVTM and CDR2 is ANQGSEA. V gave up 8 bases and J gave up 6 bases; unmatched junction bases: 22. This CDR3 is 17 amino acids long. The CDR3 nucleotides are TGCAGCCTAAGCGGGACCCGGACCTCGAGTGACGGCAATGAGCAGTTCTTC. It codes for CSLSGTRTSSDGNEQFF.

The chain employs TRBV18 and TRBJ2-6; TRBD1 matches at 7 bases. J lost 6 bases, V lost 4 bases, and 6 bases had no gene match. CDR3 length equals 15 residues. Looked up from germline, CDR1 is KGHSH and CDR2 is LQKENI. The CDR3 sequence is CASSQNRGEANVLTF. CDR3 coding DNA: TGTGCCAGCTCACAAAACAGGGGTGAGGCCAACGTCCTGACTTTC.